This T cell receptor (beta chain) was retrieved from a study of T cells in Graves' hyperthyroidism and ophthalmopathy (dated by TCRdb to about 2019). The study in broad terms: Peripheral blood was sampled at the time of initial diagnosis, prior to any treatment. A discovery cohort of about a hundred patients, about 40 with Graves' ophthalmopathy and 55 to 65 with stable Graves' hyperthyroidism, was used to find distinguishing TCR V-J signatures. An independent validation cohort of under 20 hyperthyroidism patients and about 16 patients who later progressed to ophthalmopathy tested prospective prediction of ophthalmopathy. The 95 to 100 discovery patients were randomly split 7:3 into training and test sets. In addition, the study compared T-cell repertoires in thyroid tissue and in blood from 6 or 7 Graves' hyperthyroidism patients. After sampling, hyperthyroidism patients received methimazole starting at 30 mg daily, and ophthalmopathy patients received high-dose intravenous methylprednisolone. The paper describes TCR Vbeta CDR3 sequencing of fewer than 150 peripheral blood samples, made up of under 50 ophthalmopathy patients, approximately 76 hyperthyroidism patients and 17 progressor patients.

The TCR beta CDR3 regions were amplified from RNA transcripts. The first round of RT-PCR for the TCR CDR3 was performed with the HTBI primer set and the Qiagen OneStep RT-PCR kit. Libraries were constructed in a second round of multiplex PCR, after which size selection and purification were carried out. Sequencing of the libraries was done on an Illumina HiSeq2000 using paired-end 100 bp reads. The paper's data handling went like this. SOAPnuke was used to process the raw data, removing reads that contained adapters or uncalled bases, had a mean Phred below 15, or lacked an exact match to the constant primer or identifier. High-quality paired reads were merged with COPE v1.2.5, and unique nucleotide sequences were defined as clonotypes. MiTCR v1.1 was used to align clonotypes to the IMGT TRBV, TRBD and TRBJ reference segments. Analysis was restricted to V-J combinations with a frequency above 0.0001, which covered roughly 99% of repertoires. A TCS score was defined as the ratio between F50 (clonal expansion) and ExV (chaos), using BLOSUM62-based TCRdist between CDR3 peptides within each V-J. Welch's t-statistics and random forest reduced fewer than 550 V-J features to roughly 13, which were used in a naive Bayes classifier (R e1071). TCRdb passed the public sequencing reads through fastp at Q25 and MiXCR, retaining productive beta sequences. Rows are combined by CDR3 protein, so each entry shows the most common genes and DNA. These V and J calls are TCRdb output, not the study's own analysis. In all, the sample holds a few hundred thousand distinct CDR3 sequences, and roughly a sixth of those were seen once. The ten largest account for 17% of the sample.

At least ten counts were recorded for this clonotype. Its specific antigen is unknown. One base away there is no much larger clone; base qualities are not given. Ophthalmopathy patients had moderately to severely active disease, Clinical Activity Score of at least 3, NOSPECS grade of at least 4, and duration under 3 months. The study excluded patients with uncontrolled infections, other autoimmune diseases, pregnancy or lactation. Diagnoses were established on the basis of clinical symptoms, serum thyroxine and TRAb, thyroid ultrasound, and orbital computed tomography. PBMCs were separated from under 12 ml of fresh peripheral blood using Ficoll-Paque density gradient centrifugation. Total RNA was extracted using Trizol reagent, and RNA quality was assessed on an Agilent 2100 Bioanalyzer. CDR1 and CDR2, looked up from the germline V gene, are SGHVS and FQNEAQ. CDR3 length: 13 amino acids, cysteine to phenylalanine. Only the CDR3 portion is preserved as DNA: 39 bases, with reading frame beginning at the first base. Relative to germline, V is 1 base shorter and J is 4 bases shorter, with 8 bases between their ends.

Here is what the overall study found, with its caveats: Sample size was not statistically predetermined, and blinding of investigators to group allocation was not performed. In validation, progression to ophthalmopathy was predicted by the model with more than 65% sensitivity and 72.22% specificity, a median of about 6 months before onset. In cross-validation, a model built on a 13 V-J signature told ophthalmopathy apart from stable hyperthyroidism with over 85% sensitivity and 81% to 82% specificity, and in testing the same model reached 80%/75%. Most expanded thyroid clonotypes (frequency above 0.001) were also detected in blood, a finding suggesting that blood repertoires may reflect thyroid immune responses.

Sequencing input: blood. The TCR originated in a woman aged 18-35 years with Graves' ophthalmopathy. Recombination linked TRBV7-8 to TRBJ2-7; the D gene remains uncertain. The DNA sequence is given as TGTGCCAGCAGCTTAGGGCAGGAATACGAGCAGTACTTC. Translated, it reads CASSLGQEYEQYF.